This TCR beta chain was sequenced in a study of CD4 T cells in relation to SARS-CoV-2 and coronaviruses. Study at large: TCR beta CDR3s were sequenced after roughly ten-day antigen culture of PBMCs.

Of note for this clone: Its specificity is not known.

The unexposed donors gave CD4+ T cells in about 2011-2018, prior to COVID-19. After less than 11 days of culture, CD4+ T cells were isolated. Repertoires were generated with immunoSEQ multiplex PCR, while TCRdb's copy carries only in-frame clones and drops some. The table shows tens of thousands of clones, with about three quarters occurring only once. The V gene's germline CDR1 is LGHNA and CDR2 YNFKEQ. CDR3 length: 15 amino acids. The ends were cut back, 0 bases at V and 1 base at J, with 7 bases in the middle. Points from the study as a whole: Each donor contributed either pre-pandemic or post-infection samples, not both. Crossreactivity was assessed only for spike protein, not other viral proteins.

The sequencing input was CD4+ T cells from PBMCs, cultured in vitro. This TCR was sampled from a human donor in good health. The V call is TRBV4-2, the J call TRBJ1-5, with unresolved D. CDR3 residues: CASSQEAESNQPQHF. As DNA, the CDR3 is TGTGCCAGCAGCCAAGAGGCAGAGAGCAATCAGCCCCAGCATTTT.